A single sample is the source of the 12 T cell receptor beta chains below, sequenced in a study of blood T cell repertoires in COVID-19. Only in-frame clones appear in the TCRdb table, and some are missing; sequencing was by immunoSEQ multiplex PCR. The sample holds about 190,000 clones; roughly four fifths are singletons and the top ten take roughly 12%. Sequencing was carried out using peripheral blood. The origin of the receptors is a woman between 45 and 65 years old with acute or convalescent COVID-19.

The rearrangement uses TRBV5-5 and TRBJ2-1; 11 positions agree with TRBD2. This CDR3 is 16 amino acids long. The germline V gene has CDR1 SGHKS and CDR2 YYEKEE (reference sequence). V shed 4 bases and J 7 bases; nucleotides not matched to a gene: 10. CDR3 coding DNA: TGTGCCAGCAGCCCTATAGCGGGAGGGCCGGGTAATGAGCAGTTCTTC. It translates to CASSPIAGGPGNEQFF.

Note on this clone: Other DNA sequences within the sample encode an identical CDR3. The genes are TRBV7-2 and TRBJ2-7, with D unresolved. The CDR3 loop spans 14 amino acids. Germline V gene lookup returns CDR1 SGHTA and CDR2 FQGNSA. The V end was cut by 0 bases, the J end by 1 base, with 7 bases between. The CDR3 region has the DNA TGTGCCAGCAGCTTAGCCCCAGGTTCCTACGAGCAGTACTTC. Translation gives CASSLAPGSYEQYF.

The chain employs TRBV11-2 and TRBJ2-3; 8 nucleotides align to TRBD2. V shed 4 bases, J shed 2 bases, and the junction held 5 bases outside the gene matches. This CDR3 spans 15 amino acids. Per the germline V gene, CDR1 is SGHAT and CDR2 is FQNNGV. The CDR3 bases are TGTGCCAGCAGCTCCCGAGCGGGGGCCACAGATACGCAGTATTTT. This gives the protein CASSSRAGATDTQYF. Supplemented by reference TRBV11-2 and TRBJ2-3, the full variable domain reads EAGVAQSPRYKIIEKRQSVAFWCNPISGHATLYWYQQILGQGPKLLIQFQNNGVVDDSQLPKDRFSAERLKGVDSTLKIQPAKLEDSAVYLCASSSRAGATDTQYFGPGTRLTVL.

Turning to this clone: Other DNA sequences in this specimen translate into the identical CDR3. The rearrangement links TRBV6-6 to TRBJ1-5; D is undetermined. The ends were cut back, 5 bases at V and 0 bases at J, with 11 bases in the middle. The CDR3 is made up of 15 amino acids. Germline V gives CDR1 MNHNY, CDR2 SVGAGI (reference sequence). CDR3: CASSKTEYSNQPQHF. In DNA form, the CDR3 reads TGTGCCAGCAGTAAAACCGAGTATAGCAATCAGCCCCAGCATTTT.

This sequence joins TRBV5-1 and TRBJ2-7; 7 nucleotides agree with TRBD1. CDR1 and CDR2 from the germline V gene are SGHRS and YFSETQ. The CDR3 sequence is 15 residues long. The ends lost 0 bases at V and 2 bases at J; junction bases unmatched: 5. The DNA of the CDR3 is TGCGCCAGCAGCTTGGGCGACAGGGTAGCCTACGAGCAGTACTTC. It codes for CASSLGDRVAYEQYF.

This clone was counted at least ten times. The rearrangement joins TRBV9 to TRBJ2-7; maybe TRBD2 (6 bases). CDR1 and CDR2 from the germline V gene are SGDLS and YYNGEE. Deletions cut 0 bases from V and 8 bases from J, with 12 bases between. There are 13 residues in the CDR3. CDR3 sequence: CASSVGREEKQYF. The CDR3, as DNA: TGTGCCAGCAGCGTAGGCAGGGAGGAGAAGCAGTACTTC.

The rearrangement links TRBV30 to TRBJ1-6; D unresolved. V was clipped by 0 bases and J by 10 bases, with 16 bases between them. The CDR3 loop spans 15 amino acids. Germline V CDR1 and CDR2: GTSNPN, SVGIG (reference sequence). The CDR3 coding sequence is TGTGCCTGGAGTGTACCGAGGGATTTAGGATCACCCCTCCACTTT. It encodes CAWSVPRDLGSPLHF.

V usage is TRBV6-5 and J usage is TRBJ1-3, with D possibly matching TRBD1 (5 bases). The V gene lost 6 bases and the J gene lost 0 bases, with 9 bases spanning the gap. The V gene's germline CDR1 is MNHEY and CDR2 SVGAGI. The CDR3 runs to 14 residues. CDR3 amino acids: CASSLGDSGNTIYF. As DNA, the CDR3 is TGTGCCAGCAGCTTAGGGGACTCTGGAAACACCATATATTTT.

The rearrangement links TRBV5-6 to TRBJ2-5; D possibly corresponds to TRBD1 (5 bases). The V gene's germline CDR1 is SGHDT and CDR2 YYEEEE. Trimming cost V 4 bases and J 1 base, with 17 bases left between them. The CDR3 length is 16 residues. DNA of the CDR3: TGTGCCAGCAGCCCACGAACAGGAGCTTCCCAAGAGACCCAGTACTTC. Its protein product is CASSPRTGASQETQYF.

A few counts support this clone. The chain recombines TRBV18 with TRBJ2-7; weak D call: TRBD2 (5 bases). V shed 6 bases and J shed 1 base, with 16 bases lying between them. Germline V gene data show CDR1 as KGHSH and CDR2 as LQKENI. The CDR3 has 15 residues. The CDR3 loop is CASSRGGFGSYEQYF. The CDR3 nucleotides are TGTGCCAGCTCGCGTGGCGGGTTCGGGTCCTACGAGCAGTACTTC.

The chain is built from TRBV10-3 and TRBJ1-2; D not resolved. CDR3 length: 12 amino acids. V was pared by 6 bases and J by 3 bases, with 8 bases between. Germline assignment: CDR1 ENHRY and CDR2 SYGVKD. This CDR3 reads CAIRGGDYGYTF. CDR3 bases: TGTGCCATCAGAGGCGGGGACTATGGCTACACCTTC.

This clone was recorded once. The V and J genes are TRBV5-1 and TRBJ2-2, with 7 bases identical to TRBD1. Germline-derived CDR1 and CDR2 are SGHRS and YFSETQ. This CDR3 is 14 amino acids long. This CDR3 is CAVREGAVAGELFF. In DNA form, the CDR3 reads TGCGCGGTGCGAGAGGGGGCTGTTGCCGGGGAGCTGTTTTTT.